What follows are 30 T cell receptor beta chains derived from one specimen sequenced in a study of T cell responses to AZD1222 COVID-19 vaccine (dated by TCRdb to the early 2020s). Library method: the immunoSEQ multiplex PCR assay. This is the immuneACCESS table as TCRdb keeps it, with only in-frame sequences that have V and J called. A part of the clones is gone; compared with another copy, unresolved V genes explain less than half, and the rest is unexplained. A total of 110,000 to 150,000 clones appear in this sample, around 91% of them only once. The ten top clones hold about 4.4% of the sample. In light of the paper, this sample's time point label describes: baseline before first vaccination. Here the sequenced sample was peripheral blood, taken on day 0 of AZD1222 vaccination. The receptors were sampled from an adult in good health.

This clone was counted only a few times. CDR3 in amino acids: CASSQPGQSYNEQFF. CDR3 coding DNA: TGTGCCAGCAGCCAACCGGGACAGTCCTACAATGAGCAGTTCTTC. The rearrangement links TRBV3-1 (or the pseudogene TRBV3-2) to TRBJ2-1, with 7 bases matching TRBD1. The V and J ends lost 2 bases and 1 base, in that order; junction bases with no gene match: 2. The CDR3 has 15 amino acids. Germline lookup yields CDR1 LGHDT and CDR2 YNNKEL (reference sequence).

The gene calls are TRBV3-1 (or the pseudogene TRBV3-2) and TRBJ2-7; D perhaps matches TRBD1 (6 bases). The V gene lost 1 base and the J gene lost 1 base, with 14 bases spanning the gap. This CDR3 spans 16 amino acids. CDR1 is LGHDT and CDR2 is YNNKEL in the germline V gene (reference sequence). In DNA form, the CDR3 reads TGTGCCAGCAGCCAAGTTCGGGGTGACAGGTCCTACGAGCAGTACTTC. It is translated as CASSQVRGDRSYEQYF.

The chain links TRBV27 to TRBJ1-2, with TRBD1 matching 7 bases. The CDR3 spans 14 residues. The germline V gene has CDR1 MNHEY and CDR2 SMNVEV (reference sequence). J lost 6 bases, V lost 5 bases, and 9 bases had no gene match. CDR3 in DNA: TGTGCCAGCAGTACTTGGACAGGAGTCGATGGCTACACCTTC. Its protein is CASSTWTGVDGYTF.

This chain joins TRBV28 and TRBJ2-7; possibly TRBD2 for D (5 bases). CDR3 length: 13 amino acids. Trimming shortened V by 8 bases and J by 7 bases, and 18 bases separated the two germline ends. CDR1 is MDHEN and CDR2 is SYDVKM in the germline V gene. The CDR3 sequence is CASHDERMREQYF. DNA for the CDR3: TGTGCCAGCCACGACGAGCGGATGAGGGAGCAGTACTTC.

This chain uses TRBV30 with TRBJ2-7, with 10 bases fitting TRBD2. This CDR3 region has 16 residues. The ends lost 2 bases at V and 2 bases at J; junction bases unmatched: 9. Germline CDR1 GTSNPN, CDR2 SVGIG (reference sequence). As DNA, the CDR3 is TGTGCCTGGAGTCCAGAATGGAGCGGGGGGGCCTACGAGCAGTACTTC. This codes for CAWSPEWSGGAYEQYF.

The chain employs TRBV30 and TRBJ1-2, with unresolved D. Germline V lookup: CDR1 GTSNPN, CDR2 SVGIG (reference sequence). Deletions cut 8 bases from V and 0 bases from J, with 7 bases between. The length of the CDR3 is 11 residues. Written as DNA, the CDR3 is TGTGCCCGGGAGACTAACTATGGCTACACCTTC. This encodes CARETNYGYTF.

The chain combines TRBV6-6 with TRBJ1-5; no clear D gene. This CDR3 spans 16 amino acids. In germline, CDR1 is MNHNY, CDR2 SVGAGI (reference sequence). The V and J ends lost 0 bases and 1 base respectively, with 10 bases between them. The CDR3 nucleotides are TGTGCCAGCAGTTACTCGACGGCACAGAGCAATCAGCCCCAGCATTTT. It is translated as CASSYSTAQSNQPQHF.

The chain combines TRBV4-1 with TRBJ2-2; D may be TRBD1 (6 bases). This CDR3 is built from 15 residues. Germline-derived CDR1 and CDR2 are MGHRA and YSYEKL. Trimming removed 2 bases at V and 2 bases at J, with 9 bases between. CDR3 coding DNA: TGCGCCAGCAGCCAAAGGGGGTCTAACACCGGGGAGCTGTTTTTT. Its translation is CASSQRGSNTGELFF.

This clone appeared once. This sequence joins TRBV28 and TRBJ2-7; 9 nucleotides align to TRBD2. The CDR3 length is 14 residues. Germline V gene sequence: CDR1 MDHEN, CDR2 SYDVKM. Trimming cost V 8 bases and J 5 bases; bases outside gene matches: 10. CDR3 DNA sequence: TGTGCCAGCCTTCCCGGGACTAGCCACGACGAGCAGTACTTC. Its protein is CASLPGTSHDEQYF.

This clone occurred a few times. This chain uses TRBV29-1 with TRBJ1-1; D unresolved. The CDR3 sequence is 12 residues long. Trimming took off 4 bases at V and 4 bases at J, with 10 bases between the two ends. The germline gives CDR1 SQVTM, CDR2 ANQGSEA. CDR3 sequence reads: CSVVPETTEAFF. Written as DNA, the CDR3 is TGCAGCGTTGTCCCAGAGACCACTGAAGCTTTCTTT.

This clone was observed once. V is TRBV5-1 and J is TRBJ2-3; 7 bases align to TRBD2. Trimming took 7 bases from V and 0 from J; bases not matched to a gene: 5. CDR3 size: 14 residues. Germline V CDR1 and CDR2: SGHRS, YFSETQ. The CDR3 spells CASAPSGSTDTQYF. The CDR3 DNA reads TGCGCCAGCGCCCCTAGCGGAAGCACAGATACGCAGTATTTT.

CDR3: CASSFVLGAAGELFF. The DNA for the CDR3 is TGTGCCAGCAGTTTCGTGCTAGGGGCGGCCGGGGAGCTGTTTTTT. J is TRBJ2-2 and V is TRBV27, with D tentatively TRBD1 (5 bases). This CDR3 contains 15 residues. V lost 3 bases to trimming and J lost 6 bases, with 14 bases between them. CDR1 and CDR2 from the germline V gene are MNHEY and SMNVEV (reference sequence).

The chain combines TRBV5-4 with TRBJ1-1; D is undetermined. The CDR3 contains 14 residues. Trimming shortened V by 0 bases and J by 3 bases, and 9 bases separated the two germline ends. CDR1 SGHNT and CDR2 YYREEE come from the germline V gene (reference sequence). As DNA, the CDR3 is TGTGCCAGCAGCTTGGGAGGGCTTGACACTGAAGCTTTCTTT. The encoded protein is CASSLGGLDTEAFF.

The chain links TRBV7-9 to TRBJ1-1; TRBD1 is a possible D gene (5 bases). Germline CDR1 is SEHNR and CDR2 is FQNEAQ (reference sequence). The CDR3 totals 18 residues. V was clipped by 1 base and J by 0 bases, with 18 bases between them. The DNA for the CDR3 is TGTGCCAGCAGCTTAGGATTGGTCTTGCGACAGATGAACACTGAAGCTTTCTTT. Translation gives CASSLGLVLRQMNTEAFF. Combining the CDR3 with reference TRBV7-9 and TRBJ1-1 gives the whole variable domain DTGVSQNPRHKITKRGQNVTFRCDPISEHNRLYWYRQTLGQGPEFLTYFQNEAQLEKSRLLSDRFSAERPKGSFSTLEIQRTEQGDSAMYLCASSLGLVLRQMNTEAFFGQGTRLTVV.

V and J are TRBV30 and TRBJ1-5; D is uncertain. V lost 3 bases and J lost 0, with 15 bases in between. The CDR3 length is 16 residues. Germline CDR1 reads GTSNPN; CDR2 reads SVGIG (reference sequence). CDR3 in amino acids: CAWSNRAEYSNQPQHF. The CDR3 DNA follows: TGTGCCTGGAGCAATAGGGCAGAATATAGCAATCAGCCCCAGCATTTT.

CDR3 bases: TGTGCCAGCAGCTTCCTAGCGGGAAAAGGGATCTCCTACAATGAGCAGTTCTTC. Its protein is CASSFLAGKGISYNEQFF. The V and J genes are TRBV3-1 (or the pseudogene TRBV3-2) and TRBJ2-1; TRBD2 matches at 9 bases. V shed 5 bases, J shed 0 bases, and the junction held 11 bases outside the gene matches. Germline V gene sequence: CDR1 LGHDT, CDR2 YNNKEL (reference sequence). This CDR3 comprises 18 residues.

For the CDR3, the DNA is TGTGCCAGCAGCTCCCGGGGGCTTGGGGCGAGCACAGATACGCAGTATTTT. This sequence encodes CASSSRGLGASTDTQYF. The rearrangement uses TRBV11-2 and TRBJ2-3; tentatively, D is TRBD1 or TRBD2 (6 bases each). Germline V gene sequence: CDR1 SGHAT, CDR2 FQNNGV. V shed 4 bases and J shed 0 bases, with 17 bases lying between them. The CDR3 is 17 residues long.

The rearrangement links TRBV7-2 to TRBJ1-4; D remains ambiguous. The V gene lost 5 bases and the J gene lost 8 bases, with 9 bases spanning the gap. There are 12 residues in the CDR3. Germline V gene sequence: CDR1 SGHTA, CDR2 FQGNSA. The CDR3 region is CASSLFAEKLFF. The CDR3 nucleotides read TGTGCCAGCAGCCTCTTCGCCGAAAAACTGTTTTTT.

The chain carries TRBV28 and TRBJ2-2; D is unresolved. Deletions cut 3 bases from V and 5 bases from J, with 10 bases between. CDR3 size: 14 residues. Looked up from germline, CDR1 is MDHEN and CDR2 is SYDVKM. CDR3 nucleotides: TGTGCCAGCAGTTTGTCCGTTAGTACCGGGGAGCTGTTTTTT. Translating gives CASSLSVSTGELFF.

The chain couples TRBV2 to TRBJ2-1; D gene ambiguous. Germline V gene lookup returns CDR1 SNHLY and CDR2 FYNNEI. The CDR3 sequence is 14 residues long. The V gene lost 5 bases and the J gene lost 6 bases, with 14 bases spanning the gap. The CDR3 is CASSSHPYTNEQFF. DNA for the CDR3: TGTGCCAGCAGTTCCCACCCATATACCAATGAGCAGTTCTTC.

This rearrangement joins TRBV24-1 to TRBJ2-3; TRBD2 might be the D (6 bases). Germline loops: CDR1 KGHDR, CDR2 SFDVKD. The CDR3 contains 16 residues. The V end lost 4 bases, the J end lost 0 bases, and 13 bases lay between the germline ends. CDR3 region: CATSDGTRPSTDTQYF. The CDR3 coding sequence is TGTGCCACCAGTGACGGGACTCGACCTAGCACAGATACGCAGTATTTT.

V is TRBV19 and J is TRBJ1-2; 11 bases line up with TRBD1. V lost 7 bases and J lost 5; bases outside the gene matches: 6. The CDR3 covers 14 residues. The germline V gene has CDR1 LNHDA and CDR2 SQIVND (reference sequence). The CDR3 sequence is CASTPDRGLYGYTF. In DNA form, the CDR3 reads TGTGCCAGTACTCCGGACAGGGGGCTGTATGGCTACACCTTC.

The chain employs TRBV10-1 and TRBJ1-1; unclear D gene. Trimming took off 4 bases at V and 5 bases at J, with 11 bases between the two ends. The CDR3 covers 13 residues. Per germline, CDR1 WNHNN and CDR2 SYGVQD (reference sequence). CDR3 in DNA: TGCGCCAGCAGTGCGGGAGGAGGAACTGAAGCTTTCTTT. Its translation is CASSAGGGTEAFF.

V gene TRBV7-8 combines with J gene TRBJ2-5, with 7 bases aligning to TRBD1. The J segment lost 5 bases and the V segment lost 5 bases, leaving 2 bases of the junction unmatched. CDR3 length: 12 residues. Germline values: CDR1 SGHVS, CDR2 FQNEAQ. This CDR3 reads CASSPDRETQYF. CDR3 in DNA: TGTGCCAGCAGCCCGGACAGGGAGACCCAGTACTTC.

This clone was picked up a small number of times. The chain employs TRBV12-3 or TRBV12-4 and TRBJ1-1; D is undetermined. The germline V and J ends were trimmed by 6 bases and 7 bases, with 6 bases remaining between them. The CDR3 has 10 residues. The DNA for the CDR3 is TGTGCCAGCAGGAAGGGTGAAGCTTTCTTT. This sequence encodes CASRKGEAFF.

The gene calls are TRBV4-1 and TRBJ2-2; 8 positions agree with TRBD1. Germline V gene sequence: CDR1 MGHRA, CDR2 YSYEKL. The V gene end was trimmed by 3 bases and the J gene end by 4 bases; junction bases not matched to a gene: 7. The CDR3 extends over 16 amino acids. The CDR3: CASSQEQGDLTGELFF. CDR3 sequence (DNA): TGCGCCAGCAGCCAGGAACAGGGGGACCTCACCGGGGAGCTGTTTTTT.

V is TRBV28 and J is TRBJ2-7, with D perhaps matching TRBD1 or TRBD2 (5 bases each). V was shortened by 5 bases and J by 3 bases, with 17 bases between the two germline ends. CDR1 and CDR2 (germline): MDHEN, SYDVKM. This CDR3 is built from 15 residues. The CDR3 coding sequence is TGTGCCAGCAGTAGCTTCTTTGGGACGGACTACGAGCAGTACTTC. The encoded protein is CASSSFFGTDYEQYF.

This rearrangement joins TRBV4-1 to TRBJ1-5; D unresolved. This CDR3 is 16 amino acids long. The germline V gene encodes CDR1 MGHRA and CDR2 YSYEKL. Trimming stripped 0 bases from V and 1 base from J, with 10 bases between. This CDR3 is CASSQDRSRSNQPQHF. For the CDR3, the DNA is TGCGCCAGCAGCCAAGATCGGTCTAGGAGCAATCAGCCCCAGCATTTT.

The chain has TRBV5-1 and TRBJ1-6, with 9 bases fitting TRBD1. Germline V gene lookup returns CDR1 SGHRS and CDR2 YFSETQ. Trimming at V came to 7 bases and at J to 5 bases, leaving 4 bases not matched to a gene. The CDR3 has 14 residues. Here the CDR3 reads CASGWDRDNSPLHF. In DNA, the CDR3 is TGCGCCAGCGGATGGGACAGGGATAATTCACCCCTCCACTTT.

The chain uses TRBV28 and TRBJ1-2, with 7 bases that match TRBD1. After removal of 2 bases from V and 4 bases from J, the junction contained 7 bases not matched to a gene. This CDR3 is built from 15 residues. Germline assignment: CDR1 MDHEN and CDR2 SYDVKM. The CDR3 bases are TGTGCCAGCAGTTTACAATTCAAGGGGGCCTATGGCTACACCTTC. Translating it yields CASSLQFKGAYGYTF.